A single T cell receptor beta chain is shown here with its context. What it recognizes is unknown. This record belongs to a study of T cells after yellow fever vaccination. Study summary: Low-cell-number fractions underwent preparation using SMART-Seq v4 Ultra Low Input. Study-wide findings and caveats: Reappearance after the booster was seen for most primary-vaccination clones, at 95% to 96% CD4 and 70% to 90% CD8. Highly abundant clonotypes carried over from the bulk population could end up in FACS-sorted repertoires as contaminants.

Each CDR3 protein gets one entry after TCRdb re-called the 5' RACE reads with MiXCR. Among approximately 120,000 distinct CDR3 sequences listed, roughly 10% were seen once. The germline V gene encodes CDR1 SEHNR and CDR2 FQNEAQ (reference sequence). The germline V and J ends were trimmed by 5 bases and 0 bases, with 10 bases remaining between them. This CDR3 has 14 residues. The origin of this receptor is a young man who received the YFV17D yellow fever vaccine. This rearrangement joins TRBV7-9 to TRBJ1-2; TRBD1 is a possible D gene (5 bases). The source material was CD8+ T cells sorted from PBMCs, sampled on the day of the yellow fever booster vaccination. The CDR3 loop is CASSPDRPNYGYTF. The CDR3 bases are TGTGCCAGCAGCCCCGACAGACCTAACTATGGCTACACCTTC.